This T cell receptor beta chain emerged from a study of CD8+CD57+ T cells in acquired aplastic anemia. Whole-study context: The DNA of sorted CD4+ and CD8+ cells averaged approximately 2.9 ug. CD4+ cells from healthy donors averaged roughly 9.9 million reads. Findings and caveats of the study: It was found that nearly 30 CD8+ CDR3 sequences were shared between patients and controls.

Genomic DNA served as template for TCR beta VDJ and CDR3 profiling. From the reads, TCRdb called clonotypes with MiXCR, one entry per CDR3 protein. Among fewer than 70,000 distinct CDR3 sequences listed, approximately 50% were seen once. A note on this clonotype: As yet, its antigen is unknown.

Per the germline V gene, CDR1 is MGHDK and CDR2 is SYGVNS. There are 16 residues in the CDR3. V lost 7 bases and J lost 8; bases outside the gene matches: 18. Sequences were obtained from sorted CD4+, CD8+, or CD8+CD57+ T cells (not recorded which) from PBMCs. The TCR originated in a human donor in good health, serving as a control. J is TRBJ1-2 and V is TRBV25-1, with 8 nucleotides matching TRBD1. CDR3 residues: CASKPPRITGGGGYTF. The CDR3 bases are TGTGCCAGCAAGCCGCCACGAATCACAGGGGGAGGCGGCTACACCTTC.